This T cell receptor (beta chain) comes out of a study of blood T cell repertoires in COVID-19. The wider study: In each case, the material was cDNA or gDNA derived from T cells, B-cell-depleted T cells, or PBMCs.

Trimming took 3 bases from V and 4 from J, leaving 12 bases between them. This CDR3 comprises 15 residues. Germline CDR1 and CDR2: MNHEY and SVGAGI. As originally analysed: Reference gene primer amplification gave nucleated cell count estimates. Measured with immunoSEQ multiplex PCR; TCRdb has only the in-frame clones, and not every one. The DNA was the basis for D and trimming; V, J and clone size are from that table. The sample lists tens of thousands of clones; 85% to 90% were seen once. The rearrangement joins TRBV6-5 to TRBJ2-2; D is perhaps TRBD1 (5 bases). The specimen was peripheral blood. This sequence originates from a man aged 50-60 years with acute or convalescent COVID-19. CDR3 DNA: TGTGCCAGCAGTTATTCCAGGGATAGCACCGGGGAGCTGTTTTTT. It codes for CASSYSRDSTGELFF.